This T cell receptor (beta chain) was recovered during a study of cytomegalovirus exposure and HLA in healthy donors. Study outcomes and limitations: Rarity held for most TCR sequences, but there were some public TCRs that occurred in many donors. Published work reported that the classifier diagnosed cytomegalovirus status with high specificity and sensitivity. Later analysis showed TCR association rates varying by HLA locus, highest for DRB1 and lowest for HLA-C. TCR beta sequences reportedly predicted most subjects' HLA-A and HLA-B alleles accurately.

The PCR contained 60 Vbeta and 13 Jbeta primers. The assay was immunoSEQ multiplex PCR, and TCRdb's table has in-frame clones only and misses some. The sample includes 120,000 to 150,000 clones, around 78% of them seen just once. The germline V and J ends were trimmed by 2 bases and 3 bases, with 11 bases remaining between them. This CDR3 spans 15 amino acids. Germline assignment: CDR1 MNHEY and CDR2 SMNVEV (reference sequence). About this clone: The antigen is not known.

This receptor was identified in a man aged 40-49 years in good health and CMV-seropositive. The sample consisted of PBMCs. The genes are TRBV27 and TRBJ2-1; possible D gene TRBD2, 6 bases. The DNA of the CDR3 is TGTGCCAGCAGTTTAGGTCTAGCGCTCTACAATGAGCAGTTCTTC. Translated, it gives CASSLGLALYNEQFF.